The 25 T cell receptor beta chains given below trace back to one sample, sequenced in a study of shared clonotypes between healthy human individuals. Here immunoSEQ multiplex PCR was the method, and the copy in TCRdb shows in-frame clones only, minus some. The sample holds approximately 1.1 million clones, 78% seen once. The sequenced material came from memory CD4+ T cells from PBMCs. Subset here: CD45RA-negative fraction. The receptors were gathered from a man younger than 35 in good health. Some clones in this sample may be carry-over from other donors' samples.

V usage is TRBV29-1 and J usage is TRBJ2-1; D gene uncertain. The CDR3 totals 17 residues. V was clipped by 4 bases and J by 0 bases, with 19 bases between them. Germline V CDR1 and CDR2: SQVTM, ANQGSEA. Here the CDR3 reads CSVVRQARQDSYNEQFF. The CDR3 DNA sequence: TGCAGCGTTGTTAGGCAGGCTCGACAAGACTCCTACAATGAGCAGTTCTTC.

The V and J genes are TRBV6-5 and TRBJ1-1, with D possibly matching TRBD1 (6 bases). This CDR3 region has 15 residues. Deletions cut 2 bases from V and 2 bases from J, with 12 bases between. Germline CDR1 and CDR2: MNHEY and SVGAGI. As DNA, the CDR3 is TGTGCCAGCAGTTACGGGGGCGGGGAAAACACTGAAGCTTTCTTT. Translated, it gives CASSYGGGENTEAFF.

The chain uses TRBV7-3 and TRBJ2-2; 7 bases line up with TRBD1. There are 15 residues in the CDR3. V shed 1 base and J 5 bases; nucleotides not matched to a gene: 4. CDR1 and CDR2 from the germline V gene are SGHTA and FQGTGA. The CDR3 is CASSLRGQLTGELFF. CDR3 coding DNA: TGTGCCAGCAGCTTAAGGGGACAGTTAACCGGGGAGCTGTTTTTT.

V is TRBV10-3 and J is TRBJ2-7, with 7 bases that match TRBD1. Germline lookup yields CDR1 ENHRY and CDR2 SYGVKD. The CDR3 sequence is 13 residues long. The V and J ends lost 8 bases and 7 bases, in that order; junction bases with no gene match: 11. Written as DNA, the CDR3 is TGTGCCATCTCACCGGGACAGCCCAAAGAGCAGTACTTC. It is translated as CAISPGQPKEQYF.

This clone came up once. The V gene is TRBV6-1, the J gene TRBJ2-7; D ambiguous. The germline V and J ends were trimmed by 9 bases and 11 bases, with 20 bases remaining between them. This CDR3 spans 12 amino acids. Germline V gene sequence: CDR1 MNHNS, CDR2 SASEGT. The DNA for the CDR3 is TGTGCCAGGCTGAAATTCCCCTATATGGAGTACTTC. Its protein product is CARLKFPYMEYF.

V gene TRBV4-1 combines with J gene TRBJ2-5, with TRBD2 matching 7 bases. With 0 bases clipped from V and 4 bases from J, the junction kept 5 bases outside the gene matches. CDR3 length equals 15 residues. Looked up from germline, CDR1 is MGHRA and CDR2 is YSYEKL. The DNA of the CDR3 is TGCGCCAGCAGCCAAGAGGGGAGGGAAGGAGAGACCCAGTACTTC. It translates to CASSQEGREGETQYF.

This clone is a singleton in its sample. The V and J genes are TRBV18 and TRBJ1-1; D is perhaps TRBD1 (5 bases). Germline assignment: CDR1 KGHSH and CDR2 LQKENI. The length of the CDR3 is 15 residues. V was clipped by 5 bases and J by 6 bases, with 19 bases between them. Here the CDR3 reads CASSKAGGDGSEAFF. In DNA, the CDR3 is TGTGCCAGCTCAAAGGCCGGGGGAGACGGCTCTGAAGCTTTCTTT.

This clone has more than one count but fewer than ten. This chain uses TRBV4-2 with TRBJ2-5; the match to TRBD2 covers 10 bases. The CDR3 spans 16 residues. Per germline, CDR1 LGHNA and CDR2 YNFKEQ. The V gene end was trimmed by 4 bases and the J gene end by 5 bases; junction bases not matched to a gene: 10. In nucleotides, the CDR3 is TGTGCCAGCAGCCGAGAGCGGGAGGGCCGTGAGGAGACCCAGTACTTC. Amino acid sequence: CASSREREGREETQYF.

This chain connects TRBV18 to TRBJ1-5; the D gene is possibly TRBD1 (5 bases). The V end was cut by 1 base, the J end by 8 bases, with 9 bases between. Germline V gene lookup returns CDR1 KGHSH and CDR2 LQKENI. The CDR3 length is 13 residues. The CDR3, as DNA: TGTGCCAGCTCACCACGTCCGGGGGAGCCCCAGCATTTT. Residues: CASSPRPGEPQHF.

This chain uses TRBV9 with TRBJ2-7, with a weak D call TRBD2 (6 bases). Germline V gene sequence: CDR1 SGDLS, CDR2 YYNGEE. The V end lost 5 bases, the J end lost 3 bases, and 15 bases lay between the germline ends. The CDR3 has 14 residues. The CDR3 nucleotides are TGTGCCAGCAGTCGGGGACTGGAACTCTACGAGCAGTACTTC. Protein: CASSRGLELYEQYF.

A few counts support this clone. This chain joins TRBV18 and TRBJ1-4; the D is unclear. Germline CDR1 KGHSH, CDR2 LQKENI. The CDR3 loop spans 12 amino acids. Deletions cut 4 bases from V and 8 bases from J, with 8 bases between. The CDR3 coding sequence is TGTGCCAGCTCACTCCTAAGCGAAAAACTGTTTTTT. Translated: CASSLLSEKLFF.

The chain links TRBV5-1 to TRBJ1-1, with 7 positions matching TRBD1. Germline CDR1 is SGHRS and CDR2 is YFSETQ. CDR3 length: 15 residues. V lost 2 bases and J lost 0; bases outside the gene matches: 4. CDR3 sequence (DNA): TGCGCCAGCAGCTTTATAGGACAGGTGAACACTGAAGCTTTCTTT. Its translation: CASSFIGQVNTEAFF.

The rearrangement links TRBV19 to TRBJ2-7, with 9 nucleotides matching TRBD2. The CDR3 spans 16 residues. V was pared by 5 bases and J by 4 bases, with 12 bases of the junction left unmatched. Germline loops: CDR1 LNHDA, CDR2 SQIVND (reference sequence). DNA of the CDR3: TGTGCCAGTAGTGTCCGGCCGGGACTAGCAGTGTACGAGCAGTACTTC. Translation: CASSVRPGLAVYEQYF.

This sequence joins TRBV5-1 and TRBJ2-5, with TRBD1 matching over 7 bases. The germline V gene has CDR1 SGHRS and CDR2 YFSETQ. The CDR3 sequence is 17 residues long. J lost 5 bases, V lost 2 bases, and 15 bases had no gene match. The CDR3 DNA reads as TGCGCCAGCAGCTTCAGGCTAGAGGGGGCGCCCCGGGAGACCCAGTACTTC. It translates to CASSFRLEGAPRETQYF.

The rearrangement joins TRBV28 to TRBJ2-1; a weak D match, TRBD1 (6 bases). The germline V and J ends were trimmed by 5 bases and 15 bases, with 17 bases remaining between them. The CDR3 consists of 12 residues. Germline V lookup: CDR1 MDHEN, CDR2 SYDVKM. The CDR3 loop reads CASSTNGQTGFF. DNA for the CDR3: TGTGCCAGCAGTACCAACGGACAGACGGGGTTCTTC. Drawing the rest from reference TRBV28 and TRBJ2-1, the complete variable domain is DVKVTQSSRYLVKRTGEKVFLECVQDMDHENMFWYRQDPGLGLRLIYFSYDVKMKEKGDIPEGYSVSREKKERFSLILESASTNQTSMYLCASSTNGQTGFFGPGTRLTVL.

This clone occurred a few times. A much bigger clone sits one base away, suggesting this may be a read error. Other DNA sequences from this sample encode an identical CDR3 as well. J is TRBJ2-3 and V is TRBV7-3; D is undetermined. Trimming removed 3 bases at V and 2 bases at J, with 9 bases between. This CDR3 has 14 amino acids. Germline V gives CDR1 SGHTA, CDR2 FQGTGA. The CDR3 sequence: CASSLDGNTDTQYF. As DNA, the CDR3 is TGTGCCAGCAGCTTGGATGGGAACACAGATACGCAGTATTTT.

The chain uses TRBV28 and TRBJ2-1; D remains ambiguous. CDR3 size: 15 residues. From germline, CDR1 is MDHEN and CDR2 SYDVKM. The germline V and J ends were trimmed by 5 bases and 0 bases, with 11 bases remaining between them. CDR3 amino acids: CASSPLASSYNEQFF. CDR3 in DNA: TGTGCCAGCAGTCCCCTCGCTAGCTCCTACAATGAGCAGTTCTTC.

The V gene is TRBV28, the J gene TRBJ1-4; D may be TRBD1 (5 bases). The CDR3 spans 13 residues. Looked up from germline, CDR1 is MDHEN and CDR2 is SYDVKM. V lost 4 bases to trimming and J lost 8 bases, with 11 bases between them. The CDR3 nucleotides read TGTGCCAGCAGTTGGGGGATAGGGGAAAAACTGTTTTTT. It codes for CASSWGIGEKLFF.

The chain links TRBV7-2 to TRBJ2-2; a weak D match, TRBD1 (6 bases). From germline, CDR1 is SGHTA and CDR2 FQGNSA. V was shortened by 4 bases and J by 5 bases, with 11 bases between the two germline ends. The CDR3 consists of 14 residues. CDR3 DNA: TGTGCCAGCAGCTCCTGGACAGCGACCGGGGAGCTGTTTTTT. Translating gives CASSSWTATGELFF.

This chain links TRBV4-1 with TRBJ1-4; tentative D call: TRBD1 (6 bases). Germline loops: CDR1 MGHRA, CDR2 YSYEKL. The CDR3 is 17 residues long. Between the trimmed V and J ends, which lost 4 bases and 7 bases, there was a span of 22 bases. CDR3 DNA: TGCGCCAGCAGCCCAGGGGTAGCAGGGGCTATGTCTGAAAAACTGTTTTTT. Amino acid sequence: CASSPGVAGAMSEKLFF.

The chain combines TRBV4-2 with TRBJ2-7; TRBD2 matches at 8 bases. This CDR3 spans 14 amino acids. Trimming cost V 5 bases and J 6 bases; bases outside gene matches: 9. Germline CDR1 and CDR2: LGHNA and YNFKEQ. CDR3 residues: CASSVSGSSGEQYF. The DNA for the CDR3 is TGTGCCAGCAGCGTCAGCGGGAGTTCCGGCGAGCAGTACTTC.

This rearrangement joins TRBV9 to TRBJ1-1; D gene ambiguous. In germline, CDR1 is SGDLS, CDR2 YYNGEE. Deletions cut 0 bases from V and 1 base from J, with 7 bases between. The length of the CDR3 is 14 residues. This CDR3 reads CASSVATQNTEAFF. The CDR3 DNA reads TGTGCCAGCAGCGTAGCGACACAGAACACTGAAGCTTTCTTT.

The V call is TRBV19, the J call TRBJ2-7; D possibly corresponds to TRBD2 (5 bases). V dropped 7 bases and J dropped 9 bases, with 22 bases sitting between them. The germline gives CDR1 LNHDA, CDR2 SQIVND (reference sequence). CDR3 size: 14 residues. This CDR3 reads CASTPSIGLSWQYF. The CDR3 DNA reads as TGTGCCAGTACACCGAGTATAGGACTTTCGTGGCAGTACTTC.

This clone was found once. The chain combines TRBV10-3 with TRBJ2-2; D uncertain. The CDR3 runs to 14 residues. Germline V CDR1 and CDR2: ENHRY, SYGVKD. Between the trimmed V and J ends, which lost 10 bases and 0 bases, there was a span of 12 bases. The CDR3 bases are TGTGCCACCCGAGAAGCAGCGAACACCGGGGAGCTGTTTTTT. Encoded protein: CATREAANTGELFF.

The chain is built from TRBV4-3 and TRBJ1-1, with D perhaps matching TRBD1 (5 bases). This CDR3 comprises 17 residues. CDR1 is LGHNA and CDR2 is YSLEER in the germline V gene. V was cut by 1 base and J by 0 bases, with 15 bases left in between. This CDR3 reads CASSQGPPGALNTEAFF. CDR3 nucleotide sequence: TGCGCCAGCAGCCAAGGCCCCCCCGGGGCACTGAACACTGAAGCTTTCTTT.